This T cell receptor beta chain emerged from a study of T cell repertoires in cytomegalovirus infection (dated by TCRdb to the late 2010s). Study-wide context: Because public TCR beta signatures pointed to carriage of CMV infection together with the matching HLA type, the HLA type of each donor mattered for the analysis. General study outcomes and caveats: Cumulative frequency of public TCR beta family members discriminated carriers of CMV infection plus the relevant HLA type in this cohort and an independent approximately 350-donor cohort. The ex vivo response was dominated by HLA-C-restricted CMV-specific TCR beta clonotypes, which also provided the single most frequent clonotype in two of eight donors.

This clonotype appeared many times. Which antigen it targets is not known. No base-level quality is on record; no much larger clone is a single base apart. Trimming accounts for 5 bases at V and 2 bases at J, while the number of junction bases matched to no gene is 5. The germline V gene provides CDR1 SGHTA and CDR2 FQGNSA. The CDR3 runs 15 amino acids, cysteine and phenylalanine included. Of the read, only the CDR3 DNA is kept; its 45 bases are in frame from base 1. The listed sequencing device is Illumina HiSeq 1500. The raw public data were reprocessed by TCRdb itself: fastp quality trimming at Q25, MiXCR clonotype calling, in-frame beta chains only. Each record represents a unique CDR3 protein, reported with the most common genes and DNA among its rows. For this sample there are some 150,000 distinct CDR3 sequences; 5.5% to 7% appear just once. Of the sample, roughly 18% falls within the top ten clones.

The sequence was collected from a human donor in good health (CMV status not recorded). Some clones in this sample may be carry-over from other donors' samples. The sequenced sample consisted of PBMCs. In this chain, TRBV7-2 is recombined with TRBJ2-7; 11 junctional bases match TRBD2. In nucleotides, the sequence is TGTGCCAGCAGCCGGACTAGCGGGCAAGCCTACGAGCAGTACTTC. It encodes CASSRTSGQAYEQYF.